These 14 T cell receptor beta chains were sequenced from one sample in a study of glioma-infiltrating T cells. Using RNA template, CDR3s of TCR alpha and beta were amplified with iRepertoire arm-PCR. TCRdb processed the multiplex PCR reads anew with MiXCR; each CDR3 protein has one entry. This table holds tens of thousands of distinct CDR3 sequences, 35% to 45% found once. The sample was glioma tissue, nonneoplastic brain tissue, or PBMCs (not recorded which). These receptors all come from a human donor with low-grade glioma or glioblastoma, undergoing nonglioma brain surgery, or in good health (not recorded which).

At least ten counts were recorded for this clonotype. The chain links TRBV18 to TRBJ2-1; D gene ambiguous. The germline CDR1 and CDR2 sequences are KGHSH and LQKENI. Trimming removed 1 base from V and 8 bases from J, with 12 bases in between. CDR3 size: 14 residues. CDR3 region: CASSPLSLGDEQFF. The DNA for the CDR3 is TGTGCCAGCTCACCACTTTCGCTTGGGGATGAGCAGTTCTTC.

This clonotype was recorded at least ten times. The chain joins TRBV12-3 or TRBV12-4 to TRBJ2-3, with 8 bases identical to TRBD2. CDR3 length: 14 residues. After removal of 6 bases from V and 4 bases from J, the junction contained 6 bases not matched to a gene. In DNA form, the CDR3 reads TGTGCCAGCAGAACCAGCGGGGGCTCAGATACGCAGTATTTT. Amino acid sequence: CASRTSGGSDTQYF.

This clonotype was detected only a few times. CDR3 sequence: CASRYASGSNTGELFF. The CDR3 DNA sequence: TGCGCCAGCAGATACGCTAGCGGATCGAACACCGGGGAGCTGTTTTTT. The rearrangement joins TRBV5-1 to TRBJ2-2, with 7 bases that match TRBD2. Germline lookup yields CDR1 SGHRS and CDR2 YFSETQ. Trimming took 5 bases from V and 0 from J; bases not matched to a gene: 7. This CDR3 region has 16 residues.

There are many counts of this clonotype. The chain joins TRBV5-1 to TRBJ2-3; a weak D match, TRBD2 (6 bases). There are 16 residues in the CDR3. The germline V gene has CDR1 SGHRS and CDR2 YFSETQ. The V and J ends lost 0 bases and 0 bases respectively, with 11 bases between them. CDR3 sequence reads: CASSLAGAGSTDTQYF. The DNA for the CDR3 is TGCGCCAGCAGCTTGGCTGGCGCGGGGAGCACAGATACGCAGTATTTT. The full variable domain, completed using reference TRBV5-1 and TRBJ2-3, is KAGVTQTPRYLIKTRGQQVTLSCSPISGHRSVSWYQQTPGQGLQFLFEYFSETQRNKGNFPGRFSGRQFSNSRSEMNVSTLELGDSALYLCASSLAGAGSTDTQYFGPGTRLTVL.

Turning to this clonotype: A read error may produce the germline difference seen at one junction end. The CDR3 DNA is TGTTCCAGCAGTTACTCGACTCCGTGGGAATGTGGGGACAATGAAGCTTTCTTT. This encodes CSSSYSTPWECGDNEAFF. The chain has TRBV2 and TRBJ1-1; a possible D gene is TRBD1 (6 bases). The CDR3 loop spans 18 amino acids. The germline V gene has CDR1 SNHLY and CDR2 FYNNEI. Complete variable domain (other parts from reference TRBV2 and TRBJ1-1): EPEVTQTPSHQVTQMGQEVILRCVPISNHLYFYWYRQILGQKVEFLVSFYNNEISEKSEIFDDQFSVERPDGSNFTLKIRSTKLEDSAMYFCSSSYSTPWECGDNEAFFGQGTRLTVV.

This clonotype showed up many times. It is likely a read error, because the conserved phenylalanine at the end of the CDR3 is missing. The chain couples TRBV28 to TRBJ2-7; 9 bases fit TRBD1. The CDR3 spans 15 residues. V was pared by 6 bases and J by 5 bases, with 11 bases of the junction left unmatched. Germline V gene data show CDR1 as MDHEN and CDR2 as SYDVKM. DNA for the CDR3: TGTGCCAGCAGCCCTACAGGGGGCCTTATGAACGAGCAGTACCTC. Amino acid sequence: CASSPTGGLMNEQYL.

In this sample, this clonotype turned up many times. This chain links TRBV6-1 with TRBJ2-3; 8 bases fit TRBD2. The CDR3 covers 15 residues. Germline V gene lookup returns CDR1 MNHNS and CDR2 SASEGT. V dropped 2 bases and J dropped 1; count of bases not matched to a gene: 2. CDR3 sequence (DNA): TGTGCCAGCAGTGAACTAGCGGGTCGCACAGATACGCAGTATTTT. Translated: CASSELAGRTDTQYF.

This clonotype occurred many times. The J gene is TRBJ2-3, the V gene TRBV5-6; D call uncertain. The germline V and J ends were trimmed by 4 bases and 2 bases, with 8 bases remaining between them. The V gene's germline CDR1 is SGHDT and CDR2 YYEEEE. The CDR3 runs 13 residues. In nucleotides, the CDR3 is TGTGCCAGCAGCCTTCAGTTCACAGATACGCAGTATTTT. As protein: CASSLQFTDTQYF.

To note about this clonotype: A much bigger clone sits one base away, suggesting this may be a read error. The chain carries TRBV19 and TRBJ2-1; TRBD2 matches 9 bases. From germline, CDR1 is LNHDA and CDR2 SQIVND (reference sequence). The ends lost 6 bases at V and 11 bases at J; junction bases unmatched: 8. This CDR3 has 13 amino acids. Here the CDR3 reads CASRKLAGNKQFF. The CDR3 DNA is TGTGCCAGTAGAAAACTAGCGGGTAATAAGCAGTTCTTC.

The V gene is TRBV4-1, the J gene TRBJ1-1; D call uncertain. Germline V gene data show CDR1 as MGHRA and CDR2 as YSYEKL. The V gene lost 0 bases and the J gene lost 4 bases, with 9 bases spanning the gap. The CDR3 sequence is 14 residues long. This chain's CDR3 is CASSQEGGGTEAFF. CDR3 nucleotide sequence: TGCGCCAGCAGCCAAGAGGGAGGAGGCACTGAAGCTTTCTTT.

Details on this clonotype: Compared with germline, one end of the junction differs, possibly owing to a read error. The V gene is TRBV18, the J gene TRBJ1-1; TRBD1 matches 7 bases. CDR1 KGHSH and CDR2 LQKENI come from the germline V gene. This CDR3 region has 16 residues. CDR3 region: CASPPSLGTANTEAFF. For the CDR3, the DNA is TGTGCCAGCCCACCTTCTCTAGGGACAGCGAACACTGAAGCTTTCTTT.

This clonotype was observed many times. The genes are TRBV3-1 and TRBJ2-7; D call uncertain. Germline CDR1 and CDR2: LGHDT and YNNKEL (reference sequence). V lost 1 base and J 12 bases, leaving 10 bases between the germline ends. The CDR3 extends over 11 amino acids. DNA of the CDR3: TGTGCCAGCAGCCAAGGCCGTTTTCGGTACTTC. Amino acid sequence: CASSQGRFRYF.

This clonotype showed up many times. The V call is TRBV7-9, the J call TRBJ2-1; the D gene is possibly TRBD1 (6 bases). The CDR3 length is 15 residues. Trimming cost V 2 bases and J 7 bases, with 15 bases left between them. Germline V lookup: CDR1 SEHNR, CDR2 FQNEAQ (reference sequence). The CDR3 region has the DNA TGTGCCAGCAGCTTACAGGGGTTTTTTTTGAATGAGCAGTTCTTC. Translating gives CASSLQGFFLNEQFF.

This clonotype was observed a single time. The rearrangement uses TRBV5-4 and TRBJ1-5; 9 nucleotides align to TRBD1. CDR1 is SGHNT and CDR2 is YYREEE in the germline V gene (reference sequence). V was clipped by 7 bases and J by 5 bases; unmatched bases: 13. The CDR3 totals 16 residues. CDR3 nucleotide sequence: TGTGCCAGCGCCACAGGGGGCCAGGGAGGTTATCAGCCCCAGCATTTT. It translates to CASATGGQGGYQPQHF.